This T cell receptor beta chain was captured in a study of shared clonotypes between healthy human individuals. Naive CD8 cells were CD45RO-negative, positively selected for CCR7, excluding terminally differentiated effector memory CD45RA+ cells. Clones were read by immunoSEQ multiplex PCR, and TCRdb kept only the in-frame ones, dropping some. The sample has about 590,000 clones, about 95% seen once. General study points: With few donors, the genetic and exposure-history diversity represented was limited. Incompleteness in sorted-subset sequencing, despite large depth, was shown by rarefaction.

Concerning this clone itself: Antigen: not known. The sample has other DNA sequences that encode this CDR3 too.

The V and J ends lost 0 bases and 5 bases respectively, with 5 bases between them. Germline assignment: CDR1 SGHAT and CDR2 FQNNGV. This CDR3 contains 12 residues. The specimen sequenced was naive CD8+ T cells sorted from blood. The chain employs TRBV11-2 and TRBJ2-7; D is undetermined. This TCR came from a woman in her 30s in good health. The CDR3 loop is CASSLDGHEQYF. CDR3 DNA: TGTGCCAGCAGCTTAGATGGCCACGAGCAGTACTTC.